This T cell receptor (beta chain) was identified during a study of blood T cell repertoires in COVID-19. CDR3 size: 19 residues. V lost 3 bases and J lost 4; bases outside the gene matches: 16. In germline, CDR1 is SGDLS, CDR2 YYNGEE. Libraries were prepared by immunoSEQ multiplex PCR; TCRdb keeps only in-frame clonotypes and omits some of them. The table lists some 200,000 clones, roughly 77% of them singletons. The sequencing sample was made of PBMCs or T cells enriched from blood (not recorded which). The chain uses TRBV9 and TRBJ2-2; 9 positions match TRBD2. The sequence was collected from a man aged 40-50 years who had recovered from COVID-19. DNA of the CDR3: TGTGCCAGCAGCGCCCCCCCCGGAGGACTAGCGATCGTCACCGGGGAGCTGTTTTTT. Its protein is CASSAPPGGLAIVTGELFF. Using reference TRBV9 and TRBJ2-2 for the parts outside the CDR3, the full variable domain is DSGVTQTPKHLITATGQRVTLRCSPRSGDLSVYWYQQSLDQGLQFLIQYYNGEERAKGNILERFSAQQFPDLHSELNLSSLELGDSALYFCASSAPPGGLAIVTGELFFGEGSRLTVL.